This entry lists 9 T cell receptor beta chains sequenced from one sample in a study of T cells in Graves' hyperthyroidism and ophthalmopathy. Amplified TCR beta CDR3 regions came from RNA transcripts. With the HTBI primer set, the TCR CDR3 went through a first round of RT-PCR. Each CDR3 protein gets one entry after TCRdb re-called the multiplex PCR reads with MiXCR. The data hold about 300,000 distinct CDR3 sequences, with roughly 19% observed a single time. The sequencing input was blood. Source of these receptors: a middle-aged man with Graves' ophthalmopathy.

This chain uses TRBV5-1 with TRBJ2-2, with a possible D match to TRBD1 (6 bases). CDR3 size: 16 residues. Trimming took off 2 bases at V and 0 bases at J, with 11 bases between the two ends. Germline loops: CDR1 SGHRS, CDR2 YFSETQ. Here the CDR3 DNA reads TGCGCCAGCAGCTTCGGACAGATCACGAACACCGGGGAGCTGTTTTTT. It codes for CASSFGQITNTGELFF.

Remarks on this clonotype: A much larger clone differs from this one at a single base, so this may be a read error. The chain is built from TRBV11-2 and TRBJ1-5; D call uncertain. This CDR3 has 14 amino acids. The germline V gene has CDR1 SGHAT and CDR2 FQNNGV. This CDR3 reads CTSSLKGGNQPQHF. Here the CDR3 DNA reads TGTACCAGCAGCTTAAAGGGAGGCAATCAGCCCCAGCATTTT.

With regard to this clonotype: With a much larger clone just one base away, this may be a read error. The chain joins TRBV19 to TRBJ2-2, with D possibly matching TRBD1 (5 bases). Trimming pared 7 bases from V and 5 bases from J, leaving 20 bases between. Per germline, CDR1 LNHDA and CDR2 SQIVND (reference sequence). The length of the CDR3 is 16 residues. CDR3 in amino acids: CASTMSPQGVTGELFF. The DNA of the CDR3 is TGTGCCAGTACCATGAGTCCCCAAGGGGTAACCGGGGAGCTGTTTTTT.

This clonotype was detected many times. The V gene is TRBV28, the J gene TRBJ1-6; D may be TRBD1 (6 bases). CDR3 length: 14 amino acids. V was cut by 6 bases and J by 10 bases, with 16 bases left in between. Germline CDR1 and CDR2: MDHEN and SYDVKM. Here the CDR3 reads CASSRGGLNSPLHF. The CDR3 coding sequence is TGTGCCAGCAGCCGCGGGGGCCTCAACTCACCCCTCCACTTT.

The sample holds a few counts of this clonotype. This rearrangement joins TRBV19 to TRBJ2-5, with 7 bases identical to TRBD2. The ends lost 4 bases at V and 9 bases at J; junction bases unmatched: 14. CDR3 length: 15 amino acids. CDR1 LNHDA and CDR2 SQIVND come from the germline V gene (reference sequence). CDR3 in amino acids: CASSTYQRGGQAQYF. CDR3 nucleotide sequence: TGTGCCAGTAGTACTTATCAGCGGGGTGGGCAGGCCCAGTACTTC. Together with reference TRBV19 and TRBJ2-5, the CDR3 gives the full variable domain: DGGITQSPKYLFRKEGQNVTLSCEQNLNHDAMYWYRQDPGQGLRLIYYSQIVNDFQKGDIAEGYSVSREKKESFPLTVTSAQKNPTAFYLCASSTYQRGGQAQYFGPGTRLLVL.

This clonotype was detected many times. V usage is TRBV28 and J usage is TRBJ2-1; 10 bases agree with TRBD2. The J segment lost 7 bases and the V segment lost 6 bases, leaving 9 bases of the junction unmatched. The V gene's germline CDR1 is MDHEN and CDR2 SYDVKM. This CDR3 has 15 amino acids. The CDR3 region is CASRGTSDRGNEQFF. DNA for the CDR3: TGTGCCAGCAGAGGGACTAGCGATAGGGGTAATGAGCAGTTCTTC. Combining the CDR3 with reference TRBV28 and TRBJ2-1 gives the whole variable domain DVKVTQSSRYLVKRTGEKVFLECVQDMDHENMFWYRQDPGLGLRLIYFSYDVKMKEKGDIPEGYSVSREKKERFSLILESASTNQTSMYLCASRGTSDRGNEQFFGPGTRLTVL.

CDR3 protein: CASRGTQTSYEQYF. The DNA for the CDR3 is TGTGCCAGCAGGGGGACACAAACCTCCTACGAGCAGTACTTC. This chain joins TRBV28 and TRBJ2-7; tentatively, D is TRBD1 (6 bases). With 6 bases removed from V and 0 bases from J, the gap between germline ends came to 12 bases. From germline, CDR1 is MDHEN and CDR2 SYDVKM. The CDR3 extends over 14 amino acids.

This clonotype has only a few counts. CDR3 in amino acids: CASSYSQGNEQYF. The CDR3 nucleotides read TGTGCCAGCAGTTACTCCCAGGGGAACGAGCAGTACTTC. The J gene is TRBJ2-7, the V gene TRBV6-5; tentative D call: TRBD1 (6 bases). CDR3 length equals 13 residues. Deletions cut 0 bases from V and 5 bases from J, with 8 bases between. The V gene's germline CDR1 is MNHEY and CDR2 SVGAGI.

Many counts were recorded for this clonotype. The chain couples TRBV11-2 to TRBJ1-1; D might be TRBD1 (5 bases). The germline V gene has CDR1 SGHAT and CDR2 FQNNGV. Deletions cut 4 bases from V and 4 bases from J, with 19 bases between. The CDR3 spans 16 residues. The CDR3 loop is CASSSNTGPTLTEAFF. The CDR3 nucleotides read TGTGCCAGCAGCTCAAATACGGGGCCAACTCTCACTGAAGCTTTCTTT.